The T cell receptor (beta chain) described here comes from a study of blood T cell repertoires in COVID-19. Across the whole study: Material from acute and convalescent COVID-19 was sourced from the United States, Italy and Spain. T cells, B-cell-depleted T cells, or PBMCs provided the cDNA or gDNA that served as material.

Looked up from germline, CDR1 is WNHNN and CDR2 is SYGVQD (reference sequence). The CDR3 runs to 8 residues. Seattle-derived patients entered the study during active infection and were followed longitudinally. As processed by the authors: Amplification from reference gene primers served as the basis for estimated nucleated cell counts. Repertoires were generated with immunoSEQ multiplex PCR, while TCRdb's copy carries only in-frame clones and drops some. That table supplies the V and J calls and clone size; D and trimming were determined from the DNA. The sample has some 180,000 clones, roughly 88% seen once. A note on this clone: At one boundary the junction diverges from the germline segment, which might be a read error.

The source material was peripheral blood. The V call is TRBV10-1, the J call TRBJ2-5, with D perhaps TRBD2 (5 bases). This TCR was recovered from a woman between 40 and 50 years old with COVID-19, enrolled during active disease. In DNA, the CDR3 is TGCGCCAACACGTACGGGAACTTC. This translates into CANTYGNF.